Below, 6 T cell receptor beta chains from the same sample are listed, as sequenced in a study of post-analysis software for immune sequencing data. The library was made from cDNA and included unique molecular identifiers. MiXCR, applied by TCRdb to the PCR reads, yields one record per CDR3 protein. Among under 200,000 distinct CDR3 sequences listed, over 25% were seen once. These TCRs' antigens remain unknown. Overall study results and limits: TRBV5-6, TRBV5-1 and TRBV20-1 were among four or five TRBV segments more frequent in patients than controls.

Input material: blood. These receptor sequences come from a girl younger than 18 with multiple sclerosis.

J is TRBJ2-5 and V is TRBV28; 11 nucleotides match TRBD2. Germline-derived CDR1 and CDR2 are MDHEN and SYDVKM. With V trimmed by 4 bases and J by 5 bases, 9 bases remained unmatched. The CDR3 is 16 residues long. The CDR3 DNA reads as TGTGCCAGCAGTTCGCTACTAGCGGGAGAGGGGGAGACCCAGTACTTC. This codes for CASSSLLAGEGETQYF.

This sequence joins TRBV6-2 or TRBV6-3 and TRBJ2-3; 13 positions match TRBD2. This CDR3 region has 16 residues. CDR1 MNHEY and CDR2 SVGEGT come from the germline V gene. With 6 bases clipped from V and 5 bases from J, the junction kept 8 bases outside the gene matches. Here the CDR3 DNA reads TGTGCCAGCAGATGGGGGACTAGCGGGGACGGAGATACGCAGTATTTT. It encodes CASRWGTSGDGDTQYF.

In DNA, the CDR3 is TGCGCCAGCAGCTTGGCCGATGACAGAATCGTACTCATGAACACTGAAGCTTTCTTT. Translating it yields CASSLADDRIVLMNTEAFF. The chain has TRBV5-1 and TRBJ1-1; tentative D call: TRBD1 (5 bases). V was trimmed by 0 bases and J by 0 bases, leaving 21 bases between them. CDR1 and CDR2 from the germline V gene are SGHRS and YFSETQ. The CDR3 has 19 residues.

A remark on this clonotype: The junction shows a germline mismatch at one end, possibly a read error. The chain employs TRBV4-1 and TRBJ2-1; 8 bases are shared with TRBD2. The CDR3 is 16 residues long. Germline V gives CDR1 MGHRA, CDR2 YSYEKL. The CDR3 coding sequence is TGCGCCTGCAGACGGGGGGGGGCCAGCTCCTACAATGAGCAGTTCTTC. Residues: CACRRGGASSYNEQFF.

This chain links TRBV7-2 with TRBJ1-3; D not resolved. Trimming removed 5 bases at V and 4 bases at J, with 12 bases between. The CDR3 length is 14 residues. Germline loops: CDR1 SGHTA, CDR2 FQGNSA. The CDR3 spells CASSTRLAGNTIYF. CDR3 DNA: TGTGCCAGCAGCACTAGGTTAGCCGGAAACACCATATATTTT.

This clonotype was counted between two and nine times. The chain recombines TRBV5-1 with TRBJ2-2, with 7 bases lining up with TRBD1. The J segment lost 0 bases and the V segment lost 4 bases, leaving 3 bases of the junction unmatched. The CDR3 loop spans 15 amino acids. The germline CDR1 and CDR2 sequences are SGHRS and YFSETQ. CDR3 DNA: TGCGCCAGCAGCCCGGGACAGACGAACACCGGGGAGCTGTTTTTT. This gives the protein CASSPGQTNTGELFF.